This T cell receptor (beta chain) was recovered during a study of blood T cells in healthy people across ages. Overall study findings and caveats: Diversity of TCR beta per million T cells declined in a roughly linear way with age.

The V gene's germline CDR1 is MGHRA and CDR2 YSYEKL. The CDR3 contains 17 residues. With 1 base removed from V and 0 bases from J, the gap between germline ends came to 15 bases. This clonotype was picked up a small number of times. Its antigen is undetermined. The authors ran a second PCR of 7 to 11 cycles using a sample-barcoded 5' primer and a J-beta primer mix. TCRdb called the 5' RACE reads again in MiXCR, with one record for every CDR3 protein. The data show 1.2 million to 1.5 million distinct CDR3 sequences, approximately 40% seen once. The rearrangement uses TRBV4-1 and TRBJ1-2; D unclear. The sequenced sample was blood. The origin of this receptor is a woman between 18 and 29 years old in good health. This CDR3 reads CASSQGVQQVANYGYTF. CDR3 nucleotide sequence: TGCGCCAGCAGCCAAGGTGTCCAGCAAGTAGCTAACTATGGCTACACCTTC.